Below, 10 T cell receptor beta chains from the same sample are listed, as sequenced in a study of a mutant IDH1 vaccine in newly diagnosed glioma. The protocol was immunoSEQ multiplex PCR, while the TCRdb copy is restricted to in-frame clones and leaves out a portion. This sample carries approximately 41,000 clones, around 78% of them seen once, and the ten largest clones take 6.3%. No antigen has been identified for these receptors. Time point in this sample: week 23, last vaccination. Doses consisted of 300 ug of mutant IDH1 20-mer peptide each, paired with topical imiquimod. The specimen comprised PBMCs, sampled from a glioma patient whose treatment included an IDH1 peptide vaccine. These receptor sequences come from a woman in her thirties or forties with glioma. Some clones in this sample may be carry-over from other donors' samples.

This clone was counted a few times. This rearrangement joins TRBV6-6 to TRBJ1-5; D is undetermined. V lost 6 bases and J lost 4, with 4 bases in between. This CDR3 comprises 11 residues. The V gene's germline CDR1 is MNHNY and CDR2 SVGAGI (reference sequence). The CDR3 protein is CASSVNQPQHF. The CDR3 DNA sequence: TGTGCCAGCAGCGTAAATCAGCCCCAGCATTTT.

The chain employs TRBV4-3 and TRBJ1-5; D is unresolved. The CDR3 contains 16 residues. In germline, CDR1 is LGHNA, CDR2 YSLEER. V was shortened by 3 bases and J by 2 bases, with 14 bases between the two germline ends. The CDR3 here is CASSQSYGSRNQPQHF. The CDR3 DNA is TGCGCCAGCAGCCAGAGCTACGGGAGCCGCAATCAGCCCCAGCATTTT.

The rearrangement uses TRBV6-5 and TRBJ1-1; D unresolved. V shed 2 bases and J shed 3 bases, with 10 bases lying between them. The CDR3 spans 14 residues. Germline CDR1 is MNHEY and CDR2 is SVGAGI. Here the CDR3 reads CASSYARKDTEAFF. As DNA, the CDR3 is TGTGCCAGCAGTTACGCGCGGAAGGACACTGAAGCTTTCTTT.

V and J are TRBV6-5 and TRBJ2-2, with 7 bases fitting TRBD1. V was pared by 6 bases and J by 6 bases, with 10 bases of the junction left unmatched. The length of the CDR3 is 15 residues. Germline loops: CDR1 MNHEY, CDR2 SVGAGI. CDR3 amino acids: CASRAPTGISGELFF. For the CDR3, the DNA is TGTGCCAGCAGAGCCCCGACAGGGATTTCCGGGGAGCTGTTTTTT.

CDR3 in amino acids: CASSVASETQYF. The CDR3 nucleotides read TGTGCCAGCAGCGTAGCTTCAGAGACCCAGTACTTC. The J gene is TRBJ2-5, the V gene TRBV9; no clear D gene. Germline V gene lookup returns CDR1 SGDLS and CDR2 YYNGEE. V lost 0 bases and J lost 4, with 4 bases in between. This CDR3 contains 12 residues.

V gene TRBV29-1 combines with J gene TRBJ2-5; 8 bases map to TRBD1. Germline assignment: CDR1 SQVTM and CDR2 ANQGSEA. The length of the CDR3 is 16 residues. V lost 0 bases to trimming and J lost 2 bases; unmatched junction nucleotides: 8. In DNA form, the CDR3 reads TGCAGCGTTGAAGAAGCAGGGCAGGGGGCACAAGAGACCCAGTACTTC. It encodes CSVEEAGQGAQETQYF.

CDR3 region: CASSLEGGSSGNTIYF. As DNA, the CDR3 is TGTGCCAGCAGCCTAGAGGGAGGGAGCTCTGGAAACACCATATATTTT. The rearrangement joins TRBV9 to TRBJ1-3; no reliable D call. The CDR3 loop spans 16 amino acids. V was pared by 4 bases and J by 0 bases, with 14 bases between. Germline V gene sequence: CDR1 SGDLS, CDR2 YYNGEE.

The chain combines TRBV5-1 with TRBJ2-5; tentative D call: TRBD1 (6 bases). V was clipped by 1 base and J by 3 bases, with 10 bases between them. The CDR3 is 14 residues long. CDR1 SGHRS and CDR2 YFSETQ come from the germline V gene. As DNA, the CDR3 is TGCGCCAGCAGCTTGTCTGCAGGGGAAGAGACCCAGTACTTC. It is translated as CASSLSAGEETQYF.

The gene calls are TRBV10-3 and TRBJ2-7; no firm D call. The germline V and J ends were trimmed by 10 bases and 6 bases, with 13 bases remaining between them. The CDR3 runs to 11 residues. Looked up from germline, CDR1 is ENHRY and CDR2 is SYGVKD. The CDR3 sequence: CATGPDGEQYF. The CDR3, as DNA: TGTGCCACCGGACCCGACGGCGAGCAGTACTTC.

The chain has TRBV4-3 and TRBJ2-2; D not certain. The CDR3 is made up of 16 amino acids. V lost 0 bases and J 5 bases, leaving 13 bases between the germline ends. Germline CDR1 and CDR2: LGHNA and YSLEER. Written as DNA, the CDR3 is TGCGCCAGCAGCCAAGATATCGCAGAGACGACCGGGGAGCTGTTTTTT. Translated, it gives CASSQDIAETTGELFF.